The T cell receptor (beta chain) described here comes from a study of T cell changes during pregnancy in multiple sclerosis. From germline, CDR1 is LNHDA and CDR2 SQIVND (reference sequence). CDR3 length: 11 residues. With 7 bases removed from V and 5 bases from J, the gap between germline ends came to 8 bases. This clone was counted only a few times. Sequenced by immunoSEQ multiplex PCR; TCRdb stores in-frame clones only, minus some. The data contain about 110,000 clones, around 92% of them singletons. This sequence was found in a female donor with multiple sclerosis, enrolled in a pregnancy study. V usage is TRBV19 and J usage is TRBJ1-1, with D possibly matching TRBD1 (6 bases). Here the sequenced sample was peripheral blood, taken after pregnancy. The CDR3 DNA sequence: TGTGCCAGTAAGGGGGTTACTGAAGCTTTCTTT. It translates to CASKGVTEAFF.